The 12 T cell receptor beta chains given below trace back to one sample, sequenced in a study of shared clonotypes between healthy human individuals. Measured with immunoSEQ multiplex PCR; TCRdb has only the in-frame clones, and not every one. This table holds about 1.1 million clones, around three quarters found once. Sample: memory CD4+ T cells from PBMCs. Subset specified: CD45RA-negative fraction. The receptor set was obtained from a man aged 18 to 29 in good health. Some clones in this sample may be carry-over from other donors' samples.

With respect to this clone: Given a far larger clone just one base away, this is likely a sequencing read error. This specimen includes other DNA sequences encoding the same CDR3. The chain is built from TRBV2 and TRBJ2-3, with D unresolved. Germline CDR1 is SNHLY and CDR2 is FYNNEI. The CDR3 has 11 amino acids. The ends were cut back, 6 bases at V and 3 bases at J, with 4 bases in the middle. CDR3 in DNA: TGTGCCAGCAGCTCTACAGATACGCAGTATTTT. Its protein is CASSSTDTQYF.

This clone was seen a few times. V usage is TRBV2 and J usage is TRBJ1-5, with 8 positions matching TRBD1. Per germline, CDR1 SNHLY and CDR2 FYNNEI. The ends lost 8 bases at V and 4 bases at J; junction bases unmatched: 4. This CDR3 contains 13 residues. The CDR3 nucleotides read TGTGCCAGCCAAGGGGACAGGAATCAGCCCCAGCATTTT. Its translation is CASQGDRNQPQHF. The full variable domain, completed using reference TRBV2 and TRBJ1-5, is EPEVTQTPSHQVTQMGQEVILRCVPISNHLYFYWYRQILGQKVEFLVSFYNNEISEKSEIFDDQFSVERPDGSNFTLKIRSTKLEDSAMYFCASQGDRNQPQHFGDGTRLSIL.

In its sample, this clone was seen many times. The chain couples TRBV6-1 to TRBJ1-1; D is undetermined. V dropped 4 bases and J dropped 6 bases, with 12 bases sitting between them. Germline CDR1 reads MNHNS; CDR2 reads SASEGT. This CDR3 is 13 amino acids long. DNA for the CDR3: TGTGCCAGCAGTGGTGATTATAGGGCTGAAGCTTTCTTT. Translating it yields CASSGDYRAEAFF.

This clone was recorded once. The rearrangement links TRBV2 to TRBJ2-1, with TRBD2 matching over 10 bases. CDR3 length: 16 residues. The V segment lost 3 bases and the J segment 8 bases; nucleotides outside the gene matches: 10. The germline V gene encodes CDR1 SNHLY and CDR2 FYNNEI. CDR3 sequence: CASSEGAGGSMDEQFF. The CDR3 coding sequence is TGTGCCAGCAGTGAGGGAGCGGGAGGGAGTATGGATGAGCAGTTCTTC.

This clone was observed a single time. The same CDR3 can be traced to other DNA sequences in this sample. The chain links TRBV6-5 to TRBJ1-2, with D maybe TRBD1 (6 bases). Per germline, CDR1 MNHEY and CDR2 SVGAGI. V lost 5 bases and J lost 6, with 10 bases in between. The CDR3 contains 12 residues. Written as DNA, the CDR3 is TGTGCCAGCAGTCCGACAGGAGATGGCTACACCTTC. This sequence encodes CASSPTGDGYTF.

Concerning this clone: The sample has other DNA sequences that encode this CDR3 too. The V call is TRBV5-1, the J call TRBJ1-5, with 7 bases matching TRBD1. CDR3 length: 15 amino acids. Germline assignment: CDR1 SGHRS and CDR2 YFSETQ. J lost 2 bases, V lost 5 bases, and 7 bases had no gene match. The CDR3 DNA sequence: TGCGCCAGCAGTCCCCAGGGGGGGGGCAATCAGCCCCAGCATTTT. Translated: CASSPQGGGNQPQHF.

The CDR3 region has the DNA TGCAGTGCCACAAGCACCATTATTCAGTACTTC. Translating it yields CSATSTIIQYF. The chain couples TRBV20-1 to TRBJ2-4; no reliable D call. V dropped 6 bases and J dropped 10 bases, with 13 bases sitting between them. CDR1 is DFQATT, CDR2 SNEGSKA, per germline (reference sequence). There are 11 residues in the CDR3.

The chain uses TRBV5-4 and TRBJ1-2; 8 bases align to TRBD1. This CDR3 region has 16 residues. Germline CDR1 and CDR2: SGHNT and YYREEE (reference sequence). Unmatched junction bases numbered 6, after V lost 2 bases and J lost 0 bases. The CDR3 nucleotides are TGTGCCAGCAGCTTAGGGGACAGGCTAGCTAACTATGGCTACACCTTC. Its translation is CASSLGDRLANYGYTF.

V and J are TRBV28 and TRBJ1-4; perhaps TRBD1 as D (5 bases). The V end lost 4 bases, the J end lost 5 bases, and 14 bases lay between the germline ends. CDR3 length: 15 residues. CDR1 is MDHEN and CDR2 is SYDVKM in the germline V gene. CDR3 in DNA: TGTGCCAGCAGTTACGGGGGATACAGCAATGAAAAACTGTTTTTT. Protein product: CASSYGGYSNEKLFF.

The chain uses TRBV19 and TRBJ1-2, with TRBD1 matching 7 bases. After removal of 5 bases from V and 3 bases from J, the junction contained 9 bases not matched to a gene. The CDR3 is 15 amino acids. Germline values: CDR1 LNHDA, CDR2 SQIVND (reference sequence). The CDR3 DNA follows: TGTGCCAGTAGTCCAAACAGGGGAAGGGACTATGGCTACACCTTC. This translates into CASSPNRGRDYGYTF.

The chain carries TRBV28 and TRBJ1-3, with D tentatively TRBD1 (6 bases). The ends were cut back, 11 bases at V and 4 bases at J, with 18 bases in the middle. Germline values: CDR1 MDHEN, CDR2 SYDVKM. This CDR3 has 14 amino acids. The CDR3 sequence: CASHVQGTGNTIYF. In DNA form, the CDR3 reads TGTGCCTCTCACGTCCAGGGGACCGGAAACACCATATATTTT.

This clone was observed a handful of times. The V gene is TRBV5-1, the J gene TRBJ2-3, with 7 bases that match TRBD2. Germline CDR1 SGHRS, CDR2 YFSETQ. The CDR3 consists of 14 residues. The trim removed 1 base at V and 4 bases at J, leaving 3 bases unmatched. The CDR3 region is CASSLTSAADTQYF. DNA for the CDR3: TGCGCCAGCAGCTTGACTAGCGCTGCAGATACGCAGTATTTT.